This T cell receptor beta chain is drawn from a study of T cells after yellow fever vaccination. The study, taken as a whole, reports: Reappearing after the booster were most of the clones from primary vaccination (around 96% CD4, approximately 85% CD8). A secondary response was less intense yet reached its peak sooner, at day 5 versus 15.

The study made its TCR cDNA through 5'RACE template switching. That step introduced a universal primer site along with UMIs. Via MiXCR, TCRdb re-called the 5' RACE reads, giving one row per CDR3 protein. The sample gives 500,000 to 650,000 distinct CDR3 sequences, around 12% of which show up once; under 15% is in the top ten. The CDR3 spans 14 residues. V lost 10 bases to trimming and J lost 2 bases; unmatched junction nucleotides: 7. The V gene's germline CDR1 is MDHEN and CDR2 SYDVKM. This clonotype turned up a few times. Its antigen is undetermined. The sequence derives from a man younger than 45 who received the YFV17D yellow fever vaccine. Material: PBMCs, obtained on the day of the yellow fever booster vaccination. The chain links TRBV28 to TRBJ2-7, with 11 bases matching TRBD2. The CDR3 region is CATLGLAATYEQYF. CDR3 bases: TGTGCCACCCTGGGACTAGCGGCCACCTACGAGCAGTACTTC.